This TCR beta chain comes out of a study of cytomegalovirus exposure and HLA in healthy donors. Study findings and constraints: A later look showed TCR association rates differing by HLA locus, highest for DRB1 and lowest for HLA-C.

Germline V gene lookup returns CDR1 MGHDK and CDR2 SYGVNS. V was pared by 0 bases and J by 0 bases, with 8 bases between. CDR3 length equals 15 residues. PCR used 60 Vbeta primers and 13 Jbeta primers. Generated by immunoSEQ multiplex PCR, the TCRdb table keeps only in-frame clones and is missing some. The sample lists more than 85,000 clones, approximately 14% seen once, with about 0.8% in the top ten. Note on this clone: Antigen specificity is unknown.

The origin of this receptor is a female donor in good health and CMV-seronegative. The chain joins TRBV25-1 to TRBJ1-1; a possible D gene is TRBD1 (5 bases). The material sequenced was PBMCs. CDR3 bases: TGTGCCAGCAGTGAATACCAGGGAATGAACACTGAAGCTTTCTTT. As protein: CASSEYQGMNTEAFF.